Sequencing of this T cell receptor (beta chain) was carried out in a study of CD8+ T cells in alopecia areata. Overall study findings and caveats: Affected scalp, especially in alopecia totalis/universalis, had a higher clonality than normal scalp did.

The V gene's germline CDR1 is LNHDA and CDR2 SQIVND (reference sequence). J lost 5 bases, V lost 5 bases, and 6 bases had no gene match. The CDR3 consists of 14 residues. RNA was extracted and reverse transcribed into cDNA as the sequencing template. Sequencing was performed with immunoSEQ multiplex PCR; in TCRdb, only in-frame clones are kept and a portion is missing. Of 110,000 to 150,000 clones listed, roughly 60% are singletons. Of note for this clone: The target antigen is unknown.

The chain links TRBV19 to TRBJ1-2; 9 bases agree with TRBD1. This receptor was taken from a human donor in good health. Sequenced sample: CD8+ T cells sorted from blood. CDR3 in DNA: TGTGCCAGTAGTCATCTGGGACAGGGTTATGGCTACACCTTC. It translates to CASSHLGQGYGYTF.